The rows below give T cell receptor beta chains drawn from one sample of a study of blood T cell repertoires in COVID-19. Clones were sequenced by immunoSEQ multiplex PCR, and TCRdb holds only the in-frame ones, with some missing. The sample includes about 180,000 clones, roughly four fifths of them seen just once. The sequenced sample consisted of peripheral blood. The receptors come from a woman in her 70s with COVID-19, enrolled during active disease. The CDR3 runs from the conserved cysteine through the conserved F or W. Fields, in order: J gene, clone size, D gene, V gene, CDR3 protein, CDR3 DNA. A D gene is named only where the DNA matches it firmly. Rows give clone size only sometimes, using once, few, many, or a class for an expanded clone.

TRBJ2-2 | medium-sized | TRBD1 | TRBV5-1 | CASSLTGGVTGELFF | TGCGCCAGCAGCTTGACAGGGGGTGTCACCGGGGAGCTGTTTTTT
TRBJ1-2 | . | TRBD1 | TRBV27 | CASSSPGQGFYGYTF | TGTGCCAGCAGTTCTCCGGGACAGGGTTTTTATGGCTACACCTTC
TRBJ1-1 | few | TRBD1 | TRBV6-5 | CATGGSTEAFF | TGTGCCACAGGGGGGAGCACTGAAGCTTTCTTT
TRBJ1-3 | . | TRBD1 | TRBV28 | CASSPGQISPGNTIYF | TGTGCCAGCAGCCCGGGACAGATCTCCCCTGGAAACACCATATATTTT
TRBJ1-1 | . | . | TRBV5-4 | CASSLTGLNTEAFF | TGTGCCAGCAGCTTGACAGGCTTGAACACTGAAGCTTTCTTT
TRBJ2-3 | . | TRBD2 | TRBV30 | CAWSPLRTSGSTDTQYF | TGTGCCTGGAGCCCTCTTAGGACTAGCGGGAGCACAGATACGCAGTATTTT
TRBJ2-1 | few | . | TRBV5-4 | CASSSQRASPSYNEQFF | TGTGCCAGCAGCTCTCAGCGGGCCTCACCCTCCTACAATGAGCAGTTCTTC
TRBJ2-7 | . | . | TRBV27 | CASSLQRTYEQYF | TGTGCCAGCAGCCTACAGAGAACCTACGAGCAGTACTTC
TRBJ2-7 | . | TRBD2 | TRBV3-1/TRBV3-2 | CASSQGTSYTEQYF | TGTGCCAGCAGCCAGGGGACTAGCTACACCGAGCAGTACTTC
TRBJ1-1 | . | TRBD1 | TRBV3-1/TRBV3-2 | CASSLRDRMNTEAFF | TGTGCCAGCAGCCTACGGGACAGGATGAACACTGAAGCTTTCTTT
TRBJ1-6 | . | . | TRBV11-2 | CASSLTGLRSPLHF | TGTGCCAGCAGCTTAACAGGGCTAAGGTCACCCCTCCACTTT
TRBJ1-6 | . | . | TRBV27 | CASSPGVRYNSPLHF | TGTGCCAGCAGTCCGGGAGTTCGTTATAATTCACCCCTCCACTTT
TRBJ2-7 | few | . | TRBV24-1 | CATSESSYEQYF | TGTGCCACCAGTGAATCCAGCTACGAGCAGTACTTC
TRBJ2-1 | . | TRBD2 | TRBV24-1 | CATSDPVSGTSYNEQFF | TGTGCCACCAGTGACCCCGTAAGCGGGACCTCCTACAATGAGCAGTTCTTC
TRBJ2-1 | . | TRBD2 | TRBV7-3 | CASSPPSGPLEGKQFF | TGTGCCAGCAGCCCACCTAGCGGGCCGCTTGAGGGGAAGCAGTTCTTC
TRBJ2-1 | . | TRBD1 | TRBV12-5 | CASGTGTGINEQFF | TGTGCTAGTGGGACCGGGACAGGGATTAATGAGCAGTTCTTC
TRBJ2-3 | . | . | TRBV5-6 | CASSLSGRDKRDTQYF | TGTGCCAGCAGCTTGTCGGGTCGAGACAAGCGGGATACGCAGTATTTT
TRBJ2-7 | . | . | TRBV7-2 | CASSLAGTSSGEQYF | TGTGCCAGCAGCTTAGCCGGCACTAGTTCAGGCGAGCAGTACTTC